The 14 T cell receptor beta chains listed next were all sequenced from one sample in a study of cytomegalovirus exposure and HLA in healthy donors. The protocol was immunoSEQ multiplex PCR, while the TCRdb copy is restricted to in-frame clones and leaves out a portion. Here the sample spans about 150,000 clones, roughly 90% being singletons. The specimen was PBMCs. The receptors stem from a man between 18 and 35 years old in good health and CMV-seropositive.

This chain joins TRBV12-5 and TRBJ1-2; 9 bases are shared with TRBD1. The V gene end was trimmed by 0 bases and the J gene end by 0 bases; junction bases not matched to a gene: 11. The CDR3 is made up of 19 amino acids. Per germline, CDR1 LGHNT and CDR2 FRNRAP. CDR3 nucleotide sequence: TGTGCTAGTGGTTTGGTACAAGGACAGGGGATTCTAACTAACTATGGCTACACCTTC. It is translated as CASGLVQGQGILTNYGYTF.

The chain couples TRBV18 to TRBJ1-2; TRBD1 matches 8 bases. Germline loops: CDR1 KGHSH, CDR2 LQKENI. The J segment lost 0 bases and the V segment lost 3 bases, leaving 6 bases of the junction unmatched. The CDR3 is 16 amino acids. This CDR3 is CASSPTGATSNYGYTF. CDR3 DNA: TGTGCCAGCTCACCGACAGGGGCGACGTCTAACTATGGCTACACCTTC.

This chain connects TRBV2 to TRBJ2-3, with 9 bases lining up with TRBD1. V gave up 6 bases and J gave up 4 bases; unmatched junction bases: 8. Germline values: CDR1 SNHLY, CDR2 FYNNEI. CDR3 size: 15 residues. The CDR3 loop is CASRAGTGRSDTQYF. In DNA, the CDR3 is TGTGCCAGCAGGGCCGGGACAGGGAGGTCAGATACGCAGTATTTT.

The rearrangement uses TRBV6-1 and TRBJ1-2, with 11 bases that match TRBD1. The ends lost 1 base at V and 5 bases at J; junction bases unmatched: 3. The CDR3 has 15 residues. The germline CDR1 and CDR2 sequences are MNHNS and SASEGT. The CDR3 DNA sequence: TGTGCCAGCAGTGAAGGGACAGGGGGCAAGTATGGCTACACCTTC. Protein sequence: CASSEGTGGKYGYTF.

This sequence joins TRBV5-4 and TRBJ2-7; 7 nucleotides agree with TRBD2. This CDR3 comprises 15 residues. The germline gives CDR1 SGHNT, CDR2 YYREEE (reference sequence). V lost 4 bases, J lost 7 bases, and 14 bases stayed unmatched. The CDR3 protein is CASSRPGRRDREQYF. The CDR3, as DNA: TGTGCCAGCAGCCGCCCCGGGAGGCGGGACCGGGAGCAGTACTTC.

This rearrangement joins TRBV5-1 to TRBJ1-1; no reliable D call. This CDR3 has 14 residues. Deletions cut 6 bases from V and 0 bases from J, with 12 bases between. Germline V gives CDR1 SGHRS, CDR2 YFSETQ. CDR3 protein: CASMSGYLNTEAFF. CDR3 in DNA: TGCGCCAGCATGTCAGGATACTTGAACACTGAAGCTTTCTTT.

This clone has a single count. The rearrangement joins TRBV5-5 to TRBJ1-4, with D maybe TRBD1 (6 bases). Trimming took 5 bases from V and 16 from J, leaving 18 bases between them. The CDR3 contains 12 residues. Looked up from germline, CDR1 is SGHKS and CDR2 is YYEKEE (reference sequence). The DNA of the CDR3 is TGTGCCAGCAGTGCCCAGGGGCCTGACCCGTTTTTT. Amino acids: CASSAQGPDPFF.

The CDR3 sequence: CSVNSGAYEQYF. CDR3 nucleotides: TGCAGCGTGAACTCAGGGGCCTACGAGCAGTACTTC. The rearrangement joins TRBV29-1 to TRBJ2-7, with a possible D match to TRBD1 (6 bases). Germline V gene lookup returns CDR1 SQVTM and CDR2 ANQGSEA. CDR3 length: 12 amino acids. Trimming left V 6 bases short and J 2 bases short, with 11 bases between.

The J gene is TRBJ2-6, the V gene TRBV4-1; a weak D match, TRBD1 (7 bases). Looked up from germline, CDR1 is MGHRA and CDR2 is YSYEKL. The CDR3 totals 14 residues. V was trimmed by 6 bases and J by 4 bases, leaving 10 bases between them. The DNA of the CDR3 is TGCGCCAGCAGGGAGGGGGCCGGGGCCAACGTCCTGACTTTC. This codes for CASREGAGANVLTF.

The chain couples TRBV6-5 to TRBJ2-2; no reliable D call. The CDR3 runs to 12 residues. Germline V CDR1 and CDR2: MNHEY, SVGAGI. V lost 4 bases and J lost 7, with 7 bases in between. CDR3 nucleotides: TGTGCCAGCAGTTCCCCGGTCGGGGAGCTGTTTTTT. Translated, it gives CASSSPVGELFF.

This chain connects TRBV30 to TRBJ1-5; TRBD1 might be the D (6 bases). Germline values: CDR1 GTSNPN, CDR2 SVGIG (reference sequence). V lost 4 bases to trimming and J lost 2 bases, with 15 bases between them. This CDR3 region has 15 residues. CDR3 nucleotides: TGTGCCTGGAATCTGGGGGGGCTCGGCAATCAGCCCCAGCATTTT. Amino acid sequence: CAWNLGGLGNQPQHF.

This chain connects TRBV6-5 to TRBJ1-1; tentatively, D is TRBD1 (6 bases). Germline CDR1 and CDR2: MNHEY and SVGAGI. With 0 bases removed from V and 1 base from J, the gap between germline ends came to 9 bases. The CDR3 runs to 15 residues. The CDR3 sequence is CASSYSRGGNTEAFF. Written as DNA, the CDR3 is TGTGCCAGCAGTTACTCAAGGGGGGGGAACACTGAAGCTTTCTTT.

V is TRBV11-2 and J is TRBJ1-2, with D hard to call. In germline, CDR1 is SGHAT, CDR2 FQNNGV. Deletions cut 3 bases from V and 5 bases from J, with 16 bases between. The CDR3 has 15 residues. The CDR3 is CASSLSDLPGYGYTF. Written as DNA, the CDR3 is TGTGCCAGCAGCTTGTCGGACCTCCCGGGGTATGGCTACACCTTC.

This chain links TRBV5-4 with TRBJ2-1; 15 nucleotides agree with TRBD2. The junction had 3 bases not matched to a gene; V was cut back by 4 bases and J by 4 bases. The germline V gene has CDR1 SGHNT and CDR2 YYREEE (reference sequence). The CDR3 contains 16 residues. The CDR3 nucleotides read TGTGCCAGCAGCCGGACTAGCGGGGGGGGATACAATGAGCAGTTCTTC. The encoded protein is CASSRTSGGGYNEQFF.